The source of this T cell receptor beta chain is a study of blood T cell repertoires in COVID-19. For the study at large: Collection of acute and convalescent COVID-19 samples took place in the United States, Italy and Spain.

Individuals drawn from 24 US areas were roughly 18 to 100 years old. Assignment of participants to cohorts was predicated upon participant-reported clinical history. All recovered Cohort 3 donors got two negative PCRs, got clearance, or saw symptom resolution. Assay: immunoSEQ multiplex PCR; the TCRdb copy retains only in-frame clones and omits some. The sample lists about 190,000 clones, about four fifths occurring once. This clone was observed a few times. V shed 6 bases and J 7 bases; nucleotides not matched to a gene: 1. The CDR3 consists of 13 residues. Germline V gives CDR1 WNHNN, CDR2 SYGVQD (reference sequence).

Sequenced input: PBMCs or T cells enriched from blood (not recorded which). This sequence originates from a woman younger than 45 who had recovered from COVID-19. This chain connects TRBV10-1 to TRBJ1-6; 9 bases match TRBD1. CDR3 protein: CASSGQGNSPLHF. Here the CDR3 DNA reads TGCGCCAGCAGCGGACAGGGGAATTCACCCCTCCACTTT.